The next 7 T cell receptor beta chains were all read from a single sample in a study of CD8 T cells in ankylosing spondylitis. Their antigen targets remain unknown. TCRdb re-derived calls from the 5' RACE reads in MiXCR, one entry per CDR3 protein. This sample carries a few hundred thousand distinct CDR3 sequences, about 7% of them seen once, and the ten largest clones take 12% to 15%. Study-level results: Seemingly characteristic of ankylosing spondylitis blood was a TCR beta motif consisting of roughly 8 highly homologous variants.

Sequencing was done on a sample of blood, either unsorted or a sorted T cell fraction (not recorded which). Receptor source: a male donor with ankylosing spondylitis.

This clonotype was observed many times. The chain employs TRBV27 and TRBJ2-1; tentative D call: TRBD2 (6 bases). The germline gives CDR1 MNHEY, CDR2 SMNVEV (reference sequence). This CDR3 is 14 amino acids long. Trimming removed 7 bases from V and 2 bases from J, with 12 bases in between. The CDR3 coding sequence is TGTGCCAGCACCCGACTAGAGGCCTACAATGAGCAGTTCTTC. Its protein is CASTRLEAYNEQFF.

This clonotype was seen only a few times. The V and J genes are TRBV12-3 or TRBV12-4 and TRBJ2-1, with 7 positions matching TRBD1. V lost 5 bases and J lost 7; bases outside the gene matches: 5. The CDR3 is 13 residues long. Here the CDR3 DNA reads TGTGCCAGCAGTCAGGGGGTCAGAAATGAGCAGTTCTTC. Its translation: CASSQGVRNEQFF.

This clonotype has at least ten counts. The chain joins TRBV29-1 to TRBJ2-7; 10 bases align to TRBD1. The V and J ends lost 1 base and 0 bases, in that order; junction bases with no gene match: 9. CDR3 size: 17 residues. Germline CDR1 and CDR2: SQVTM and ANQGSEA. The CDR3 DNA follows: TGCAGCGTTGAAGGGGGACAGGGGACTGCCAGCTCCTACGAGCAGTACTTC. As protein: CSVEGGQGTASSYEQYF.

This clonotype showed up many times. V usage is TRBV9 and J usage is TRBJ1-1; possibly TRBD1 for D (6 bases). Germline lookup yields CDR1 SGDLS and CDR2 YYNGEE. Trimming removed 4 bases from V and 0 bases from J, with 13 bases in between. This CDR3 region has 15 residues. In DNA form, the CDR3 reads TGTGCCAGCAGCCCAGGACAGTCCATGAACACTGAAGCTTTCTTT. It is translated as CASSPGQSMNTEAFF. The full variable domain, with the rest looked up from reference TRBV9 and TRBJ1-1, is DSGVTQTPKHLITATGQRVTLRCSPRSGDLSVYWYQQSLDQGLQFLIQYYNGEERAKGNILERFSAQQFPDLHSELNLSSLELGDSALYFCASSPGQSMNTEAFFGQGTRLTVV.

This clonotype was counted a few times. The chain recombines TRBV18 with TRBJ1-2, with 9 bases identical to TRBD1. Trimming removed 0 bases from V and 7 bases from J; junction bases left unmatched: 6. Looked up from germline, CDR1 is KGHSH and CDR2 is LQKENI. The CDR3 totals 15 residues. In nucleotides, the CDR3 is TGTGCCAGCTCACCACCGGTCGGGACAGGGTTTGGCTACACCTTC. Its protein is CASSPPVGTGFGYTF.

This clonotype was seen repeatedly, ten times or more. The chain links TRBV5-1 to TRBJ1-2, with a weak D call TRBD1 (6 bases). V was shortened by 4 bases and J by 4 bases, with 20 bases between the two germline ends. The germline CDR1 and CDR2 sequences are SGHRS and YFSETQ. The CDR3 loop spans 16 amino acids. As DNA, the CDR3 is TGCGCCAGCAGCCCGGTCGGGGGGGCCCACTTCTATGGCTACACCTTC. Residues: CASSPVGGAHFYGYTF.

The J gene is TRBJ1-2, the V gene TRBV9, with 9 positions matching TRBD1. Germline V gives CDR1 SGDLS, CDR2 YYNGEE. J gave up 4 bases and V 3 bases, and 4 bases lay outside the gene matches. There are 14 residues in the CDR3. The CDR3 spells CASSEGQGTYGYTF. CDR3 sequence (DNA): TGTGCCAGCAGCGAGGGACAGGGAACCTATGGCTACACCTTC.